The 7 T cell receptor beta chains reported below all come from one sample, sequenced in a study of T cell responses to AZD1222 COVID-19 vaccine. The protocol was immunoSEQ multiplex PCR, while the TCRdb copy is restricted to in-frame clones and leaves out a portion. The sample carries more than 75,000 clones, around 93% recorded once. This sample comprised peripheral blood, obtained 28 days after the second AZD1222 dose. The source of these receptors is an adult who received the AZD1222 COVID-19 vaccine.

The chain uses TRBV27 and TRBJ2-7; tentatively, D is TRBD2 (6 bases). This CDR3 has 15 residues. Germline V lookup: CDR1 MNHEY, CDR2 SMNVEV (reference sequence). V was pared by 5 bases and J by 1 base, with 15 bases between. CDR3 DNA: TGTGCCAGCAGTCCGGGCTCCCGGGGGTCCTACGAGCAGTACTTC. Translated, it gives CASSPGSRGSYEQYF.

V gene TRBV5-1 combines with J gene TRBJ1-2; 10 nucleotides align to TRBD1. With V trimmed by 4 bases and J by 6 bases, 3 bases remained unmatched. The CDR3 has 13 residues. Germline V gene data show CDR1 as SGHRS and CDR2 as YFSETQ. The CDR3 loop is CASSGQGVDGYTF. CDR3 bases: TGCGCCAGCAGCGGACAGGGGGTGGATGGCTACACCTTC.

The chain combines TRBV10-3 with TRBJ2-1, with 13 bases fitting TRBD2. The trim removed 6 bases at V and 7 bases at J, leaving 6 bases unmatched. The CDR3 has 15 amino acids. CDR1 and CDR2 from the germline V gene are ENHRY and SYGVKD. The CDR3 DNA follows: TGTGCCATCAGAACTAGCGGGAGGGCTAGGAATGAGCAGTTCTTC. Its protein product is CAIRTSGRARNEQFF.

This clone has just one count. The CDR3 sequence: CASSLSVSGANVLTF. The CDR3 nucleotides are TGCGCCAGCAGCCTAAGCGTCTCTGGGGCCAACGTCCTGACTTTC. The chain recombines TRBV5-1 with TRBJ2-6; no clear D gene. From germline, CDR1 is SGHRS and CDR2 YFSETQ. The CDR3 runs to 15 residues. With 4 bases removed from V and 0 bases from J, the gap between germline ends came to 8 bases.

The chain is built from TRBV12-1 and TRBJ2-7. TRBV12-1 is listed as a pseudogene. The CDR3 contains 13 residues. The CDR3 DNA follows: TGTGCCAGCAGCTTTGATCCCTCCTACGAGCAGTACTTC. It codes for CASSFDPSYEQYF.

V usage is TRBV11-2 and J usage is TRBJ2-5, with D possibly being TRBD1 or TRBD2 (6 bases each). V was shortened by 3 bases and J by 4 bases, with 9 bases between the two germline ends. This CDR3 contains 13 residues. Germline V gives CDR1 SGHAT, CDR2 FQNNGV. This chain's CDR3 is CASSFGGRETQYF. The DNA for the CDR3 is TGTGCCAGCAGCTTTGGGGGGCGAGAGACCCAGTACTTC.

The rearrangement joins TRBV6-2 or TRBV6-3 to TRBJ2-2, with TRBD2 as a possible D gene (5 bases). The CDR3 is 15 residues long. The germline V and J ends were trimmed by 2 bases and 3 bases, with 10 bases remaining between them. CDR1 is MNHEY, CDR2 SVGEGT, per germline. As DNA, the CDR3 is TGTGCCAGCAGTTACCGAAAAGCGGACACCGGGGAGCTGTTTTTT. Its translation is CASSYRKADTGELFF.